Presented here are 28 T cell receptor beta chains from one specimen sequenced in a study of T cell responses to AZD1222 COVID-19 vaccine. Clones were read by immunoSEQ multiplex PCR, and TCRdb kept only the in-frame ones, dropping some. The sample has some 83,000 clones; over 75% are singletons. This specimen consisted of peripheral blood, obtained 28 days after the second AZD1222 dose. The receptors come from an adult who received the AZD1222 COVID-19 vaccine.

This clone was detected a few times. The chain links TRBV7-9 to TRBJ1-5, with a weak D call TRBD1 (6 bases). V was shortened by 2 bases and J by 3 bases, with 11 bases between the two germline ends. Germline loops: CDR1 SEHNR, CDR2 FQNEAQ (reference sequence). This CDR3 region has 15 residues. CDR3 nucleotides: TGTGCCAGCAGCTTATCGGACAGCAACAATCAGCCCCAGCATTTT. It encodes CASSLSDSNNQPQHF.

This chain connects TRBV10-3 to TRBJ2-7; 8 nucleotides align to TRBD1. The CDR3 has 15 amino acids. Germline V gene sequence: CDR1 ENHRY, CDR2 SYGVKD. The V segment lost 1 base and the J segment 2 bases; nucleotides outside the gene matches: 4. CDR3 amino acids: CAISEFDRGPYEQYF. The CDR3 DNA reads TGTGCCATCAGTGAGTTTGACAGGGGCCCCTACGAGCAGTACTTC.

This chain connects TRBV7-2 to TRBJ1-6; no firm D call. The germline V and J ends were trimmed by 5 bases and 11 bases, with 10 bases remaining between them. From germline, CDR1 is SGHTA and CDR2 FQGNSA. The CDR3 is made up of 12 amino acids. CDR3 DNA: TGTGCCAGCAGCATACCCGGAACACCCCTCCACTTT. Protein product: CASSIPGTPLHF.

This clone was seen a handful of times. The rearrangement uses TRBV27 and TRBJ2-1; 10 bases align to TRBD1. This CDR3 spans 17 amino acids. With 7 bases clipped from V and 2 bases from J, the junction kept 11 bases outside the gene matches. Germline CDR1 and CDR2: MNHEY and SMNVEV (reference sequence). The CDR3 DNA is TGTGCCAGCAAACCGCGAGGGACAGGGGTCGCCTACAATGAGCAGTTCTTC. Its translation is CASKPRGTGVAYNEQFF.

This chain joins TRBV5-6 and TRBJ2-6, with D tentatively TRBD1 or TRBD2 (5 bases each). The CDR3 length is 14 residues. Per the germline V gene, CDR1 is SGHDT and CDR2 is YYEEEE. V was clipped by 4 bases and J by 12 bases, with 17 bases between them. The CDR3 reads CASSRGRTYRVLTF. Here the CDR3 DNA reads TGTGCCAGCAGCCGGGGACGGACTTATCGCGTCCTGACTTTC.

V and J are TRBV11-3 and TRBJ2-2; weak D call: TRBD1 (8 bases). Deletions cut 5 bases from V and 2 bases from J, with 21 bases between. CDR3 length equals 18 residues. Germline lookup yields CDR1 SGHNT and CDR2 YENEEA. CDR3 in amino acids: CASSPGGRGRSNTGELFF. CDR3 bases: TGTGCCAGCAGCCCGGGGGGCAGGGGGCGATCTAACACCGGGGAGCTGTTTTTT.

The rearrangement uses TRBV9 and TRBJ1-2; D is uncertain. Germline values: CDR1 SGDLS, CDR2 YYNGEE. With 4 bases removed from V and 7 bases from J, the gap between germline ends came to 17 bases. This CDR3 region has 14 residues. CDR3 region: CASSPDSRFGGYTF. In nucleotides, the CDR3 is TGTGCCAGCAGCCCGGACTCCCGGTTCGGTGGCTACACCTTC.

The gene calls are TRBV19 and TRBJ1-1; D is perhaps TRBD1 (5 bases). Germline V CDR1 and CDR2: LNHDA, SQIVND (reference sequence). CDR3 size: 15 residues. The V end was cut by 3 bases, the J end by 4 bases, with 15 bases between. CDR3 coding DNA: TGTGCCAGTAGTATCCGAAGGGGATCGGGCACTGAAGCTTTCTTT. Translated, it gives CASSIRRGSGTEAFF.

J is TRBJ2-3 and V is TRBV7-2, with D possibly TRBD2 on 5 matching bases. This CDR3 region has 16 residues. The germline V and J ends were trimmed by 5 bases and 5 bases, with 20 bases remaining between them. The germline CDR1 and CDR2 sequences are SGHTA and FQGNSA. The CDR3 reads CASSRTASLAIDTQYF. The CDR3 DNA reads as TGTGCCAGCAGCCGCACCGCTAGCCTAGCTATAGATACGCAGTATTTT.

This clone was picked up one time. V and J are TRBV6-5 and TRBJ1-2, with 7 bases that match TRBD1. Germline trimming cut 7 bases from V and 0 bases from J; bases unmatched to any gene: 8. The CDR3 is 15 residues long. CDR1 and CDR2 (germline): MNHEY, SVGAGI. The CDR3 DNA is TGTGCCAGCAAAATGGGACAGCTAGCTAACTATGGCTACACCTTC. Residues: CASKMGQLANYGYTF.

V usage is TRBV18 and J usage is TRBJ1-1; D call uncertain. This CDR3 contains 16 residues. V was clipped by 1 base and J by 5 bases, with 17 bases between them. CDR1 is KGHSH, CDR2 LQKENI, per germline. CDR3 in DNA: TGTGCCAGCTCACCACGGGAAGTGAGAGGAGGGACTGAAGCTTTCTTT. This translates into CASSPREVRGGTEAFF.

This rearrangement joins TRBV6-1 to TRBJ1-5; tentatively, D is TRBD1 (5 bases). V lost 1 base and J 1 base, leaving 11 bases between the germline ends. This CDR3 spans 16 amino acids. The germline CDR1 and CDR2 sequences are MNHNS and SASEGT. The CDR3, as DNA: TGTGCCAGCAGTGAAGGGTTAGGGGTAAGCAATCAGCCCCAGCATTTT. Translation gives CASSEGLGVSNQPQHF.

The chain uses TRBV5-4 and TRBJ2-3, with 12 bases lining up with TRBD2. V lost 5 bases, J lost 0 bases, and 7 bases stayed unmatched. CDR3 length equals 17 residues. Germline CDR1 reads SGHNT; CDR2 reads YYREEE (reference sequence). The chain's CDR3 is CASSYRLAGASTDTQYF. The CDR3 DNA follows: TGTGCCAGCAGTTACCGACTAGCGGGGGCCAGCACAGATACGCAGTATTTT.

The rearrangement links TRBV2 to TRBJ1-4; the D is unclear. Germline V CDR1 and CDR2: SNHLY, FYNNEI. The CDR3 loop spans 13 amino acids. V was trimmed by 5 bases and J by 0 bases, leaving 4 bases between them. The CDR3 DNA follows: TGTGCCAGCAGTATTTCAACTAATGAAAAACTGTTTTTT. It codes for CASSISTNEKLFF.

The V and J genes are TRBV6-6 and TRBJ1-5, with D hard to call. The V and J ends lost 5 bases and 4 bases respectively, with 6 bases between them. The CDR3 consists of 12 residues. The germline V gene has CDR1 MNHNY and CDR2 SVGAGI (reference sequence). For the CDR3, the DNA is TGTGCCAGCAGTCTCGGTAATCAGCCCCAGCATTTT. As protein: CASSLGNQPQHF.

The table lists this clone with a count of one. The chain joins TRBV15 to TRBJ1-6; no reliable D call. The CDR3 covers 13 residues. Looked up from germline, CDR1 is LNHNV and CDR2 is YYDKDF (reference sequence). V dropped 6 bases and J dropped 2 bases, with 5 bases sitting between them. The chain's CDR3 is CATRPTYNSPLHF. CDR3 nucleotide sequence: TGTGCCACCAGGCCGACCTATAATTCACCCCTCCACTTT.

The V call is TRBV7-2, the J call TRBJ1-4; 10 bases are a match to TRBD1. CDR3 length: 15 residues. Germline V gene lookup returns CDR1 SGHTA and CDR2 FQGNSA. Trimming took 5 bases from V and 8 from J; bases not matched to a gene: 8. The CDR3 DNA sequence: TGTGCCAGCAGCCCCCGACAGGGGGCTAGAGAAAAACTGTTTTTT. Translating gives CASSPRQGAREKLFF.

The chain couples TRBV5-5 to TRBJ2-3; D might be TRBD1 (6 bases). Trimming removed 1 base from V and 11 bases from J, with 20 bases in between. The CDR3 has 15 residues. Germline V gene data show CDR1 as SGHKS and CDR2 as YYEKEE (reference sequence). The CDR3 DNA reads TGTGCCAGCAGCTTGTCGGACGGAACAGGGATCGAGCAGTATTTT. Amino acid sequence: CASSLSDGTGIEQYF.

V and J are TRBV11-3 and TRBJ2-4; 9 bases map to TRBD2. With 3 bases clipped from V and 2 bases from J, the junction kept 17 bases outside the gene matches. The CDR3 runs to 20 residues. The V gene's germline CDR1 is SGHNT and CDR2 YENEEA. The CDR3 DNA reads as TGTGCCAGCAGCTTCGCGGGGGGGCTTCGCAACGTCGGAACCAAAAACATTCAGTACTTC. It specifies CASSFAGGLRNVGTKNIQYF.

There are a few counts of this clone. The chain carries TRBV23-1 and TRBJ1-1; the D is unclear. TRBV23-1 is assigned to the ORF class and has an uncertain function. The V end lost 0 bases, the J end lost 0 bases, and 8 bases lay between the germline ends. The CDR3 spans 15 residues. The CDR3 loop reads CASSQSVELNTEAFF. In DNA form, the CDR3 reads TGCGCCAGCAGTCAATCTGTAGAATTGAACACTGAAGCTTTCTTT.

J is TRBJ2-3 and V is TRBV29-1, with 7 bases identical to TRBD1. V was clipped by 7 bases and J by 3 bases; unmatched bases: 1. The V gene's germline CDR1 is SQVTM and CDR2 ANQGSEA. This CDR3 has 11 residues. For the CDR3, the DNA is TGCAGCGGGGACAGTACAGATACGCAGTATTTT. It is translated as CSGDSTDTQYF.

V and J are TRBV2 and TRBJ1-1, with D possibly TRBD1 on 5 matching bases. Germline V gives CDR1 SNHLY, CDR2 FYNNEI. The V and J ends lost 4 bases and 5 bases respectively, with 8 bases between them. The CDR3 contains 12 residues. The CDR3 loop is CASSVRGTEAFF. The CDR3 nucleotides read TGTGCCAGCAGTGTAAGGGGTACTGAAGCTTTCTTT.

The chain carries TRBV28 and TRBJ1-1; 8 bases are a match to TRBD1. Germline assignment: CDR1 MDHEN and CDR2 SYDVKM. The CDR3 consists of 14 residues. Unmatched junction bases numbered 8, after V lost 3 bases and J lost 8 bases. CDR3 protein: CASSFLQGASEAFF. In DNA, the CDR3 is TGTGCCAGCAGTTTTCTCCAGGGGGCTTCGGAAGCTTTCTTT.

The chain has TRBV21-1 and TRBJ2-2. TRBV21-1 is listed as a pseudogene. The CDR3 totals 14 residues. This CDR3 reads CASSHRQDTGELFF. CDR3 DNA sequence: TGTGCCAGCAGCCATCGGCAAGACACCGGGGAGCTGTTTTTT.

The V call is TRBV6-5, the J call TRBJ2-7; TRBD1 matches 7 bases. V shed 3 bases, J shed 4 bases, and the junction held 6 bases outside the gene matches. This CDR3 region has 14 residues. CDR1 and CDR2 (germline): MNHEY, SVGAGI. CDR3 protein: CASSYDRDRYEQYF. CDR3 sequence (DNA): TGTGCCAGCAGTTATGACAGGGATCGTTACGAGCAGTACTTC.

The chain uses TRBV4-1 and TRBJ1-1; D not resolved. The CDR3 runs to 13 residues. V was pared by 2 bases and J by 1 base, with 5 bases between. Germline CDR1 is MGHRA and CDR2 is YSYEKL. CDR3 in amino acids: CASSQSRNTEAFF. CDR3 DNA: TGCGCCAGCAGCCAATCGAGGAACACTGAAGCTTTCTTT.

The gene calls are TRBV9 and TRBJ2-5; 8 nucleotides line up with TRBD1. CDR3 length: 15 amino acids. The trim removed 0 bases at V and 2 bases at J, leaving 3 bases unmatched. CDR1 and CDR2 from the germline V gene are SGDLS and YYNGEE. CDR3 coding DNA: TGTGCCAGCAGCGTAGGCAGGGGGCCTCAAGAGACCCAGTACTTC. As protein: CASSVGRGPQETQYF. Based on the CDR3 plus reference TRBV9 and TRBJ2-5, the full variable domain is DSGVTQTPKHLITATGQRVTLRCSPRSGDLSVYWYQQSLDQGLQFLIQYYNGEERAKGNILERFSAQQFPDLHSELNLSSLELGDSALYFCASSVGRGPQETQYFGPGTRLLVL.

The genes are TRBV27 and TRBJ1-2, with D possibly matching TRBD1 (6 bases). Trimming shortened V by 0 bases and J by 4 bases, and 18 bases separated the two germline ends. CDR1 and CDR2 (germline): MNHEY, SMNVEV (reference sequence). The CDR3 runs 17 residues. The CDR3 nucleotides are TGTGCCAGCAGTTTATCAAGGGGGTCAAATGTTCCCTATGGCTACACCTTC. It encodes CASSLSRGSNVPYGYTF.